What follows are 27 T cell receptor beta chains derived from one specimen sequenced in a study of blood T cells in healthy people across ages. A J-beta primer mix and a sample-barcoded 5' primer were used in a second PCR of roughly 6 to 11 cycles. TCRdb reprocessed the 5' RACE reads via MiXCR and lists one record per CDR3 protein. The sample has almost 1 million distinct CDR3 sequences; approximately 50% are singletons. Sequencing input: blood. These receptors came from a woman in her sixties or seventies in good health.

V gene TRBV20-1 combines with J gene TRBJ2-7; 8 bases map to TRBD2. The V segment lost 7 bases and the J segment 6 bases; nucleotides outside the gene matches: 14. The CDR3 has 14 residues. Per germline, CDR1 DFQATT and CDR2 SNEGSKA (reference sequence). The CDR3 loop is CSGCPRAGVPEQYF. The DNA for the CDR3 is TGCAGTGGGTGCCCTAGAGCGGGAGTACCCGAGCAGTACTTC.

In its sample, this clonotype was seen many times. J is TRBJ2-7 and V is TRBV27, with D possibly being TRBD1 (6 bases). This CDR3 is built from 13 residues. V lost 5 bases and J lost 0, with 8 bases in between. Germline CDR1 is MNHEY and CDR2 is SMNVEV (reference sequence). As DNA, the CDR3 is TGTGCCAGCAGTGACAGGAGCTCCTACGAGCAGTACTTC. Translated: CASSDRSSYEQYF.

The chain employs TRBV4-2 and TRBJ2-1, with 11 bases lining up with TRBD2. The better agreement between TRBJ2-7 and the DNA end casts doubt on the J call. Germline V gene lookup returns CDR1 LGHNA and CDR2 YNFKEQ. There are 15 residues in the CDR3. The CDR3 DNA reads TGTGCCAGCAGCCTGGGACTAGCGGTCTACAATGAGCAGTACTTC. This encodes CASSLGLAVYNEQYF.

V and J are TRBV29-1 and TRBJ2-3; 7 bases line up with TRBD2. The CDR3 has 15 residues. The ends lost 5 bases at V and 3 bases at J; junction bases unmatched: 11. CDR1 and CDR2 (germline): SQVTM, ANQGSEA. This CDR3 reads CSVHRGGRGTDTQYF. The DNA of the CDR3 is TGCAGCGTTCATCGAGGCGGGAGAGGAACAGATACGCAGTATTTT.

The V gene is TRBV5-1, the J gene TRBJ2-7, with TRBD2 identical over 8 bases. The CDR3 is 15 amino acids. Germline CDR1 reads SGHRS; CDR2 reads YFSETQ. Losses at the gene ends were 4 bases for V and 2 bases for J; bases not matched to a gene: 8. This CDR3 is CASSREGGPTYEQYF. The CDR3 coding sequence is TGCGCCAGCAGCCGGGAGGGTGGACCCACCTACGAGCAGTACTTC.

This sequence joins TRBV5-1 and TRBJ2-4; 7 nucleotides line up with TRBD2. Germline lookup yields CDR1 SGHRS and CDR2 YFSETQ. After removal of 0 bases from V and 7 bases from J, the junction contained 7 bases not matched to a gene. The CDR3 loop spans 15 amino acids. CDR3 bases: TGCGCCAGCAGCTTGGGAGACGGGAGGTGGAACATTCAGTACTTC. Translated, it gives CASSLGDGRWNIQYF.

V is TRBV28 and J is TRBJ2-1; D remains ambiguous. The CDR3 totals 16 residues. Germline V CDR1 and CDR2: MDHEN, SYDVKM. With 4 bases removed from V and 8 bases from J, the gap between germline ends came to 21 bases. The CDR3 loop is CASSSCTPGGFYEQFF. The CDR3 DNA follows: TGTGCCAGCAGTTCCTGTACTCCTGGCGGCTTCTATGAGCAGTTCTTC.

This rearrangement joins TRBV12-3 or TRBV12-4 to TRBJ2-5; D possibly matches TRBD1 or TRBD2 (5 bases each). V lost 6 bases and J 11 bases, leaving 25 bases between the germline ends. The CDR3 spans 15 residues. CDR3 amino acids: CASRPTGLLSDEQYF. DNA for the CDR3: TGTGCCAGCAGGCCGACGGGGCTACTATCGGATGAGCAGTACTTC.

This chain links TRBV24-1 with TRBJ2-5, with 7 nucleotides matching TRBD2. The ends lost 6 bases at V and 2 bases at J; junction bases unmatched: 5. The germline gives CDR1 KGHDR, CDR2 SFDVKD. This CDR3 contains 14 residues. The CDR3 is CATSIASGQETQYF. CDR3 coding DNA: TGTGCCACCAGTATAGCTAGCGGACAAGAGACCCAGTACTTC.

This clonotype was counted a few times. This chain joins TRBV29-1 and TRBJ1-1; 7 bases are a match to TRBD1. Per the germline V gene, CDR1 is SQVTM and CDR2 is ANQGSEA. The V and J ends lost 5 bases and 2 bases, in that order; junction bases with no gene match: 11. The CDR3 has 15 amino acids. In DNA, the CDR3 is TGCAGCGTTCCCGGGGACCGGGACAGTAACACTGAAGCTTTCTTT. As protein: CSVPGDRDSNTEAFF.

This rearrangement joins TRBV4-1 to TRBJ1-2, with D unclear. The germline V gene encodes CDR1 MGHRA and CDR2 YSYEKL. Trimming shortened V by 1 base and J by 1 base, and 7 bases separated the two germline ends. CDR3 size: 14 residues. CDR3 sequence (DNA): TGCGCCAGCAGCCAAGTACTCCTTAACTATGGCTACACCTTC. Residues: CASSQVLLNYGYTF.

This sequence joins TRBV29-1 and TRBJ2-5; 10 nucleotides agree with TRBD1. The CDR3 runs to 14 residues. The V gene's germline CDR1 is SQVTM and CDR2 ANQGSEA. Trimming at V came to 4 bases and at J to 2 bases, leaving 4 bases not matched to a gene. CDR3 residues: CSVAGTGVQETQYF. The CDR3 coding sequence is TGCAGCGTTGCCGGGACAGGGGTACAAGAGACCCAGTACTTC. Supplemented by reference TRBV29-1 and TRBJ2-5, the full variable domain reads SAVISQKPSRDICQRGTSLTIQCQVDSQVTMMFWYRQQPGQSLTLIATANQGSEATYESGFVIDKFPISRPNLTFSTLTVSNMSPEDSSIYLCSVAGTGVQETQYFGPGTRLLVL.

The V gene is TRBV28, the J gene TRBJ2-7, with 11 positions matching TRBD2. Germline CDR1 MDHEN, CDR2 SYDVKM. CDR3 length equals 16 residues. Losses at the gene ends were 6 bases for V and 4 bases for J; bases not matched to a gene: 11. CDR3: CASSRSAGTSGYEQYF. DNA of the CDR3: TGTGCCAGCAGCCGAAGCGCCGGGACTAGCGGTTACGAGCAGTACTTC.

The chain employs TRBV29-1 and TRBJ2-6; D is undetermined. V dropped 3 bases and J dropped 4 bases, with 10 bases sitting between them. Germline V gene data show CDR1 as SQVTM and CDR2 as ANQGSEA. The CDR3 has 14 residues. The CDR3 DNA reads as TGCAGCGTTGATTCGGTATCCGGGGCCAACGTCCTGACTTTC. It encodes CSVDSVSGANVLTF.

The gene calls are TRBV4-1 and TRBJ2-1, with 13 bases identical to TRBD2. There are 16 residues in the CDR3. Trimming took 1 base from V and 9 from J; bases not matched to a gene: 6. Per germline, CDR1 MGHRA and CDR2 YSYEKL. CDR3 in DNA: TGCGCCAGCAGCCAAGGACTAGCGGGAGGTTCTTTTGAGCAGTTCTTC. Translating it yields CASSQGLAGGSFEQFF.

The J gene is TRBJ2-5, the V gene TRBV6-1; TRBD1 might be the D (5 bases). V was trimmed by 5 bases and J by 3 bases, leaving 16 bases between them. Germline V CDR1 and CDR2: MNHNS, SASEGT. CDR3 length equals 15 residues. DNA of the CDR3: TGTGCCAGCAGTTCATCCCAGGGCTATGAAGAGACCCAGTACTTC. Protein sequence: CASSSSQGYEETQYF.

The chain joins TRBV4-3 to TRBJ2-2, with 7 bases lining up with TRBD2. CDR3 length: 15 residues. From germline, CDR1 is LGHNA and CDR2 YSLEER. The junction had 11 bases not matched to a gene; V was cut back by 7 bases and J by 6 bases. The CDR3 region has the DNA TGCGCCAGCAACCCCCTCGGGGGGTCGGCCGGGGAGCTGTTTTTT. Amino acid sequence: CASNPLGGSAGELFF.

Of note for this clonotype: A read error may produce the germline difference seen at one junction end. This rearrangement joins TRBV10-2 to TRBJ2-4; D is perhaps TRBD2 (5 bases). Per germline, CDR1 WSHSY and CDR2 SAAADI. The CDR3 is 13 amino acids. CDR3 amino acids: CASKDSAKDIQYF. CDR3 DNA: TGCGCCAGCAAGGACTCGGCCAAAGACATTCAGTACTTC.

The chain uses TRBV7-2 and TRBJ2-3; TRBD2 might be the D (5 bases). Germline CDR1 and CDR2: SGHTA and FQGNSA. This CDR3 has 14 residues. V lost 10 bases and J 0 bases, leaving 14 bases between the germline ends. The CDR3 reads CATKIATSTDTQYF. CDR3 nucleotide sequence: TGTGCCACGAAAATAGCGACTAGCACAGATACGCAGTATTTT.

This clonotype occurred once. The chain recombines TRBV28 with TRBJ2-7; TRBD1 matches 9 bases. The germline CDR1 and CDR2 sequences are MDHEN and SYDVKM. The ends lost 7 bases at V and 2 bases at J; junction bases unmatched: 9. This CDR3 contains 15 residues. This CDR3 is CASTLGTGSPYEQYF. In nucleotides, the CDR3 is TGTGCCAGCACCCTAGGGACAGGGAGCCCCTACGAGCAGTACTTC.

The chain has TRBV4-1 and TRBJ2-1; TRBD1 or TRBD2 may be the D gene (5 bases each). V lost 4 bases, J lost 10 bases, and 23 bases lay in between. In germline, CDR1 is MGHRA, CDR2 YSYEKL. This CDR3 spans 16 amino acids. Here the CDR3 reads CASSRTVGLARVEQFF. CDR3 DNA: TGCGCCAGCAGCCGTACGGTGGGGCTAGCACGAGTCGAGCAGTTCTTC.

In its sample, this clonotype was seen a few times. V is TRBV5-1 and J is TRBJ2-7, with TRBD1 matching 8 bases. The CDR3 has 15 residues. Per germline, CDR1 SGHRS and CDR2 YFSETQ. V shed 4 bases, J shed 0 bases, and the junction held 6 bases outside the gene matches. In nucleotides, the CDR3 is TGCGCCAGCAGCACCGACAGGGGACCCTCCTACGAGCAGTACTTC. Its protein is CASSTDRGPSYEQYF.

V and J are TRBV12-3 or TRBV12-4 and TRBJ2-3; 7 positions agree with TRBD2. V lost 1 base to trimming and J lost 2 bases; unmatched junction nucleotides: 3. The CDR3 spans 15 residues. The CDR3 sequence: CASSLVKRDTDTQYF. The DNA for the CDR3 is TGTGCCAGCAGTTTAGTGAAGCGGGACACAGATACGCAGTATTTT.

The rearrangement uses TRBV4-1 and TRBJ1-5, with TRBD1 identical over 8 bases. Germline assignment: CDR1 MGHRA and CDR2 YSYEKL. There are 15 residues in the CDR3. Trimming cost V 1 base and J 6 bases; bases outside gene matches: 5. CDR3 coding DNA: TGCGCCAGCAGCCAAGGCAACAGGGGGGTTCAGCCCCAGCATTTT. It specifies CASSQGNRGVQPQHF.

This chain uses TRBV27 with TRBJ1-2, with D possibly TRBD1 on 6 matching bases. The CDR3 contains 13 residues. CDR1 and CDR2 from the germline V gene are MNHEY and SMNVEV (reference sequence). Trimming removed 2 bases from V and 10 bases from J, with 14 bases in between. This CDR3 reads CASSLGQLGYYTF. CDR3 nucleotide sequence: TGTGCCAGCAGTTTAGGACAGTTGGGGTACTACACCTTC.

The V call is TRBV3-1, the J call TRBJ2-1, with D possibly matching TRBD1 (5 bases). Trimming removed 4 bases from V and 5 bases from J, with 9 bases in between. The CDR3 runs 13 residues. Germline loops: CDR1 LGHDT, CDR2 YNNKEL (reference sequence). The CDR3 nucleotides read TGTGCCAGCAGCCCAGACAGTAACAATGAGCAGTTCTTC. Translation: CASSPDSNNEQFF.

This chain links TRBV12-3 or TRBV12-4 with TRBJ2-1, with D maybe TRBD2 (6 bases). The CDR3 sequence is 12 residues long. The V gene lost 8 bases and the J gene lost 7 bases, with 12 bases spanning the gap. DNA for the CDR3: TGTGCCAGCGGGCGGGGTGAGAATGAGCAGTTCTTC. Its protein product is CASGRGENEQFF.